The 12 T cell receptor beta chains given below trace back to one sample, sequenced in a study of shared clonotypes between healthy human individuals. The protocol was immunoSEQ multiplex PCR, while the TCRdb copy is restricted to in-frame clones and leaves out a portion. Among roughly 770,000 clones listed, around 96% were seen once. CD8 cells classed as naive were CD45RO-negative and positively selected for CCR7, excluding terminally differentiated effector memory CD45RA+ cells. The sequenced sample was naive CD8+ T cells sorted from blood. These receptors were taken from a young man in good health.

The chain recombines TRBV9 with TRBJ2-1; 8 bases agree with TRBD1. V lost 3 bases and J lost 5; bases outside the gene matches: 7. Germline V gene lookup returns CDR1 SGDLS and CDR2 YYNGEE. The CDR3 is 15 amino acids. In DNA, the CDR3 is TGTGCCAGCAGCGGGCAGGGGGCTATCGACAATGAGCAGTTCTTC. It codes for CASSGQGAIDNEQFF.

A remark on this clone: The sample has other DNA sequences that encode this CDR3 too. V usage is TRBV9 and J usage is TRBJ2-7, with no clear D. V lost 0 bases to trimming and J lost 0 bases, with 10 bases between them. The CDR3 spans 15 residues. Per germline, CDR1 SGDLS and CDR2 YYNGEE. In DNA form, the CDR3 reads TGTGCCAGCAGCGTAGACGGCTCCTTCTCCTACGAGCAGTACTTC. Amino acid sequence: CASSVDGSFSYEQYF.

The rearrangement links TRBV19 to TRBJ2-1, with 9 bases lining up with TRBD2. This CDR3 has 15 amino acids. Germline CDR1 is LNHDA and CDR2 is SQIVND (reference sequence). V gave up 6 bases and J gave up 4 bases; unmatched junction bases: 7. The CDR3 region is CASRTGTSIYNEQFF. CDR3 nucleotide sequence: TGTGCCAGTAGGACCGGGACTAGCATTTACAATGAGCAGTTCTTC. The whole variable domain, filled in from reference TRBV19 and TRBJ2-1, reads DGGITQSPKYLFRKEGQNVTLSCEQNLNHDAMYWYRQDPGQGLRLIYYSQIVNDFQKGDIAEGYSVSREKKESFPLTVTSAQKNPTAFYLCASRTGTSIYNEQFFGPGTRLTVL.

This rearrangement joins TRBV29-1 to TRBJ2-7; D is unclear. There are 13 residues in the CDR3. CDR1 is SQVTM and CDR2 is ANQGSEA in the germline V gene. V lost 1 base and J lost 5, with 12 bases in between. The CDR3 sequence is CSVEALAANEQYF. CDR3 DNA sequence: TGCAGCGTTGAAGCCTTGGCGGCAAACGAGCAGTACTTC.

The V call is TRBV25-1, the J call TRBJ1-2, with D maybe TRBD1 (6 bases). The CDR3 runs to 13 residues. Germline assignment: CDR1 MGHDK and CDR2 SYGVNS. Between the trimmed V and J ends, which lost 1 base and 7 bases, there was a span of 10 bases. For the CDR3, the DNA is TGTGCCAGCAGTGAATTAGGGACATTTGGCTACACCTTC. Translating it yields CASSELGTFGYTF.

The J gene is TRBJ2-7, the V gene TRBV7-2, with D possibly matching TRBD2 (6 bases). Germline-derived CDR1 and CDR2 are SGHTA and FQGNSA. Between the trimmed V and J ends, which lost 3 bases and 4 bases, there was a span of 10 bases. The CDR3 consists of 13 residues. CDR3 loop: CASSFGSGYEQYF. DNA of the CDR3: TGTGCCAGCAGCTTCGGTAGCGGATACGAGCAGTACTTC.

Regarding this clone: The sample has other DNA sequences that encode this CDR3 too. The V gene is TRBV27, the J gene TRBJ1-1, with D perhaps matching TRBD1 (6 bases). CDR3 length equals 12 residues. Germline V gene data show CDR1 as MNHEY and CDR2 as SMNVEV (reference sequence). Trimming took 7 bases from V and 1 from J, leaving 7 bases between them. The CDR3 loop reads CASIGGNTEAFF. For the CDR3, the DNA is TGTGCCAGCATAGGGGGGAACACTGAAGCTTTCTTT.

The V call is TRBV6-1, the J call TRBJ2-2; a possible D gene is TRBD1 (5 bases). CDR3 length equals 13 residues. The V gene's germline CDR1 is MNHNS and CDR2 SASEGT. Trimming shortened V by 8 bases and J by 4 bases, and 11 bases separated the two germline ends. CDR3 in amino acids: CASLDISTGELFF. CDR3 sequence (DNA): TGTGCCAGCCTGGACATCAGCACCGGGGAGCTGTTTTTT.

V usage is TRBV14 and J usage is TRBJ2-3, with D unresolved. The CDR3 is 13 residues long. Germline values: CDR1 SGHDN, CDR2 FVKESK. Trimming took 1 base from V and 1 from J, leaving 3 bases between them. CDR3 region: CASSQGGTDTQYF. For the CDR3, the DNA is TGTGCCAGCAGCCAAGGTGGCACAGATACGCAGTATTTT.

The chain carries TRBV10-3 and TRBJ2-7; D is unresolved. This CDR3 comprises 13 residues. Trimming took 4 bases from V and 2 from J, leaving 9 bases between them. Germline values: CDR1 ENHRY, CDR2 SYGVKD. The CDR3 loop reads CAISGAAAYEQYF. The CDR3 DNA is TGTGCCATCAGTGGGGCGGCAGCCTACGAGCAGTACTTC.

The V call is TRBV5-4, the J call TRBJ2-7, with 7 bases fitting TRBD1. Unmatched junction bases numbered 6, after V lost 3 bases and J lost 0 bases. The CDR3 extends over 15 amino acids. Germline-derived CDR1 and CDR2 are SGHNT and YYREEE (reference sequence). In DNA, the CDR3 is TGTGCCAGCAGCTCCTGGGACAGCAGCTCCTACGAGCAGTACTTC. It is translated as CASSSWDSSSYEQYF. Based on the CDR3 plus reference TRBV5-4 and TRBJ2-7, the full variable domain is ETGVTQSPTHLIKTRGQQVTLRCSSQSGHNTVSWYQQALGQGPQFIFQYYREEENGRGNFPPRFSGLQFPNYSSELNVNALELDDSALYLCASSSWDSSSYEQYFGPGTRLTVT.

This chain joins TRBV13 and TRBJ2-7; TRBD1 matches 7 bases. This CDR3 is built from 14 residues. CDR1 and CDR2 from the germline V gene are PRHDT and FYEKMQ (reference sequence). V shed 5 bases, J shed 4 bases, and the junction held 8 bases outside the gene matches. The CDR3 DNA follows: TGTGCCAGCAGCCCCGAGGGGGCCCCATACGAGCAGTACTTC. It encodes CASSPEGAPYEQYF.